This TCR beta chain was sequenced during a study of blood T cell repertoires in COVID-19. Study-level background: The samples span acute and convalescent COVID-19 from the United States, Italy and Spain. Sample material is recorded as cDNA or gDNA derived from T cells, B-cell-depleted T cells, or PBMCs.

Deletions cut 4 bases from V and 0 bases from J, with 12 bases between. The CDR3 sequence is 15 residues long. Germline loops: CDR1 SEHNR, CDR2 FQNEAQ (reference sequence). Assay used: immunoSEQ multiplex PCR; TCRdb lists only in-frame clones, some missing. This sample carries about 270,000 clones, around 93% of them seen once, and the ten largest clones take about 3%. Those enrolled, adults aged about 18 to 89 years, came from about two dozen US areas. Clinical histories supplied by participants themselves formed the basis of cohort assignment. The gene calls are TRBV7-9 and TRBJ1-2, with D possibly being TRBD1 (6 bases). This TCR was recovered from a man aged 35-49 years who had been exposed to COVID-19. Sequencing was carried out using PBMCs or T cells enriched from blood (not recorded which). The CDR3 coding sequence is TGTGCCAGCAGCTCCGGACAGCCAGCTAACTATGGCTACACCTTC. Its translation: CASSSGQPANYGYTF.